The TCR beta chain under discussion was sequenced for a study of cytomegalovirus exposure and HLA in healthy donors. Primers for the PCR totalled 60 Vbeta and 13 Jbeta. Clones were read by immunoSEQ multiplex PCR, and TCRdb kept only the in-frame ones, dropping some. Found here are around 190,000 clones, 85% of them singletons; the top ten hold approximately 2.2%. The source is a woman in her forties or fifties in good health and CMV-seronegative. Sequencing used PBMCs.

For the CDR3, the DNA is TGTGCCAGCAGTATAAACGGGAATTCGGCGGATACGCAGTATTTT. Translated, it gives CASSINGNSADTQYF. The chain carries TRBV2 and TRBJ2-3; D is perhaps TRBD2 (5 bases). The CDR3 is made up of 15 amino acids. Germline CDR1 SNHLY, CDR2 FYNNEI. The ends were cut back, 5 bases at V and 6 bases at J, with 18 bases in the middle.